This entry concerns a single T cell receptor beta chain. This record comes from a study of T cells in tumors after PD-1 blockade. Study background: A subset received ongoing vismodegib 150 mg daily alongside anti-PD-1 therapy.

Germline V gives CDR1 SNHLY, CDR2 FYNNEI. The CDR3 is made up of 15 amino acids. With 4 bases removed from V and 9 bases from J, the gap between germline ends came to 19 bases. Some clones are missing from TCRdb's copy, which holds only in-frame ones; the method was immunoSEQ multiplex PCR. The sample lists 7,000 to 9,500 clones, around 69% occurring once. Material: tumor tissue, obtained after anti-PD-1 treatment. This receptor was identified in a human donor with basal cell carcinoma. This sequence joins TRBV2 and TRBJ2-1; D may correspond to TRBD1 or TRBD2 (5 bases each). CDR3 DNA: TGTGCCAGCAGTGTAAGGGGAAACCTAGCTCTTGAGCAGTTCTTC. Translating it yields CASSVRGNLALEQFF.